The present T cell receptor (beta chain) was sequenced within a study of blood T cell repertoires in COVID-19. Sequencing used immunoSEQ multiplex PCR; TCRdb keeps in-frame clones, though not all of them. This table has roughly 130,000 clones, 70% to 90% appearing once. Material: peripheral blood. This sequence originates from a man aged 35-49 years with acute or convalescent COVID-19.

CDR3 in amino acids: CASSQDFRAGANTGANVLTF. CDR3 bases: TGTGCCAGCAGCCAAGACTTCCGAGCGGGAGCCAATACTGGGGCCAACGTCCTGACTTTC. The chain links TRBV3-1 (or the pseudogene TRBV3-2) to TRBJ2-6, with 8 bases matching TRBD2. V trimming: 0 bases; J trimming: 2 bases; junction bases outside the gene matches: 12. Germline CDR1 is LGHDT and CDR2 is YNNKEL (reference sequence). CDR3 length: 20 residues.